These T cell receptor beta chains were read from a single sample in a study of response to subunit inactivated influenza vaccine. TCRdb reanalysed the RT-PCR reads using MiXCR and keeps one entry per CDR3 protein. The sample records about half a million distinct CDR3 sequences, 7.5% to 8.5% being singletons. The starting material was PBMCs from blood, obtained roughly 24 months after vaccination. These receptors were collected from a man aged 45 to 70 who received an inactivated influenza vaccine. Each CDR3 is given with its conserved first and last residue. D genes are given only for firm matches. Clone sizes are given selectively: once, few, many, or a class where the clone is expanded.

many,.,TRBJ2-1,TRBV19,CASSIADSSYNEQFF,TGTGCCAGTAGTATCGCGGACAGCTCCTACAATGAGCAGTTCTTC
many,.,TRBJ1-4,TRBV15,CATSRDLNSPDGLFF,TGTGCCACCAGCAGAGATTTAAATAGTCCGGATGGACTGTTTTTT
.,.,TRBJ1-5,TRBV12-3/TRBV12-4,CASSLWFRPQHF,TGTGCCAGCAGTTTATGGTTCCGGCCCCAGCATTTT
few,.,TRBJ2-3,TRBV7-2,CASSLGLRDLGYF,TGTGCCAGCAGCTTAGGGTTGCGCGACCTAGGGTATTTT
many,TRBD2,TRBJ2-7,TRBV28,CATIALGGDGYEQYF,TGTGCCACAATCGCTTTGGGAGGGGACGGTTACGAGCAGTACTTC
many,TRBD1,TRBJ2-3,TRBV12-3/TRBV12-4,CASSPWTGDSFSTDTQYF,TGTGCCAGCAGCCCCTGGACAGGAGACTCGTTTTCCACAGATACGCAGTATTTT
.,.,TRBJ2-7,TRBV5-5,CASSLYGNEQYF,TGTGCCAGCAGCTTGTATGGGAACGAGCAGTACTTC
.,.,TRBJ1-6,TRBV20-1,CSASYKGHYNSPLHF,TGCAGTGCTAGTTATAAGGGACACTATAATTCACCCCTCCACTTT
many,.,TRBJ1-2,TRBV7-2,CASSRKQGYGYTF,TGTGCCAGCAGCCGAAAACAGGGTTATGGCTACACCTTC
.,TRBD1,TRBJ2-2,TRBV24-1,CATSDSGTGDTGELFF,TGTGCCACCAGTGATTCTGGGACAGGGGACACCGGGGAGCTGTTTTTT
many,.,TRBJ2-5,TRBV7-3,CASSLKRIWVMKGPLVETQYF,TGTGCCAGCAGCTTAAAGAGGATTTGGGTTATGAAGGGACCGTTGGTGGAGACCCAGTACTTC
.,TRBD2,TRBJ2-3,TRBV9,CASSVTSGVSTDTQYF,TGTGCCAGCAGCGTGACAAGCGGGGTGAGCACAGATACGCAGTATTTT
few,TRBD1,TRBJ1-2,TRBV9,CASSVGDRAYGYTF,TGTGCCAGCAGCGTAGGGGACAGAGCCTATGGCTACACCTTC
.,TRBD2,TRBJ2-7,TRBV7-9,CASSLASGRGNEQYF,TGTGCCAGCAGCTTAGCTAGCGGGAGAGGGAACGAGCAGTACTTC
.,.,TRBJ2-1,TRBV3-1,CASSHVDRYNEQFF,TGTGCCAGCAGCCACGTAGACAGATACAATGAGCAGTTCTTC
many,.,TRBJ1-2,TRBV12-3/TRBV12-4,CASSFPLTQPNYGYTF,TGTGCCAGCAGTTTTCCCCTGACCCAACCCAACTATGGCTACACCTTC
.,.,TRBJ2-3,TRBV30,CAWSAFRGTDTQYF,TGTGCCTGGAGTGCGTTCCGGGGTACAGATACGCAGTATTTT
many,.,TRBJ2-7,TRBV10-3,CAISESWAGPRRPYEQYF,TGTGCCATCAGTGAGTCGTGGGCGGGCCCGCGCCGGCCCTACGAGCAGTACTTC
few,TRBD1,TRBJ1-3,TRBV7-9,CASSLATGPFSGNTIYF,TGTGCCAGCAGCTTAGCGACAGGGCCCTTCTCTGGAAACACCATATATTTT
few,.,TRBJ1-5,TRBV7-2,CASSLVGDSQPQHF,TGTGCCAGCAGCTTAGTGGGGGACTCTCAGCCCCAGCATTTT
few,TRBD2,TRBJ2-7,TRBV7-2,CASSFSSGMAYEQYF,TGTGCCAGCAGCTTCAGCAGCGGGATGGCCTACGAGCAGTACTTC
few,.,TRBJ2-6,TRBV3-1,CASNIHPGAGANVLTF,TGTGCCAGCAACATTCATCCCGGGGCTGGGGCCAACGTCCTGACTTTC
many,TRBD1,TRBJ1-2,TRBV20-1,CSAVGQGDYGYTF,TGCAGTGCTGTTGGACAGGGTGACTATGGCTACACCTTC
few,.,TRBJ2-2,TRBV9,CASSGQTGPNTGELFF,TGTGCCAGCAGCGGACAGACAGGACCGAACACCGGGGAGCTGTTTTTT